Following are 11 T cell receptor beta chains from one sample sequenced in a study of T cell repertoires in cytomegalovirus infection. For these receptors, no antigen is known. TCRdb ran MiXCR on the reads and lists one entry per CDR3 protein. The sample has roughly 570,000 distinct CDR3 sequences, just under 40% seen once. Sequencing used cultured PBMCs, obtained from culture after CMV antigen stimulation. The receptors come from a human donor in good health (CMV status not recorded). Some clones in this sample may be carry-over from other donors' samples.

This clonotype appeared a single time. This sequence joins TRBV7-9 and TRBJ1-1; the D gene is possibly TRBD1 (6 bases). Germline V lookup: CDR1 SEHNR, CDR2 FQNEAQ (reference sequence). The V end was cut by 2 bases, the J end by 0 bases, with 16 bases between. CDR3 length: 17 residues. This CDR3 reads CASSLRGGIPLNTEAFF. For the CDR3, the DNA is TGTGCCAGCAGCTTACGAGGGGGGATCCCGCTGAACACTGAAGCTTTCTTT.

The chain is built from TRBV19 and TRBJ1-2; D might be TRBD1 (5 bases). V was trimmed by 3 bases and J by 8 bases, leaving 13 bases between them. The germline gives CDR1 LNHDA, CDR2 SQIVND (reference sequence). The CDR3 consists of 13 residues. CDR3 in DNA: TGTGCCAGTAGTATGGTCAGGAGGGACGGCTACACCTTC. Amino acids: CASSMVRRDGYTF.

This clonotype was seen many times. V and J are TRBV7-8 and TRBJ1-5; 9 bases fit TRBD1. Germline V gene data show CDR1 as SGHVS and CDR2 as FQNEAQ. The CDR3 contains 17 residues. After removal of 0 bases from V and 4 bases from J, the junction contained 7 bases not matched to a gene. In DNA, the CDR3 is TGTGCCAGCAGCTTAGCGGTCAAAGACAGGGGGAATCAGCCCCAGCATTTT. Its translation: CASSLAVKDRGNQPQHF. Based on the CDR3 plus reference TRBV7-8 and TRBJ1-5, the full variable domain is GAGVSQSPRYKVAKRGQDVALRCDPISGHVSLFWYQQALGQGPEFLTYFQNEAQLDKSGLPSDRFFAERPEGSVSTLKIQRTQQEDSAVYLCASSLAVKDRGNQPQHFGDGTRLSIL.

V is TRBV7-2 and J is TRBJ2-5; no clear D. Germline CDR1 and CDR2: SGHTA and FQGNSA. Trimming pared 7 bases from V and 1 base from J, leaving 16 bases between. The CDR3 spans 15 residues. The CDR3 nucleotides are TGTGCCAGCACCCGGAGAGGTGAATCCCAAGAGACCCAGTACTTC. Encoded protein: CASTRRGESQETQYF.

This chain links TRBV4-3 with TRBJ2-1; 12 bases match TRBD2. CDR1 is LGHNA and CDR2 is YSLEER in the germline V gene. Unmatched junction bases numbered 8, after V lost 7 bases and J lost 10 bases. CDR3 length equals 14 residues. The CDR3 here is CASKGQLAGGEQFF. CDR3 nucleotides: TGCGCCAGCAAAGGCCAGCTAGCGGGAGGGGAGCAGTTCTTC.

This rearrangement joins TRBV19 to TRBJ1-1; 7 nucleotides match TRBD1. Germline trimming cut 7 bases from V and 1 base from J; bases unmatched to any gene: 9. The germline V gene has CDR1 LNHDA and CDR2 SQIVND (reference sequence). This CDR3 is 15 amino acids long. The CDR3 nucleotides are TGTGCCAGTACCCCCGGACAGGTCGGGAACACTGAAGCTTTCTTT. Residues: CASTPGQVGNTEAFF. Complete variable domain (other parts from reference TRBV19 and TRBJ1-1): DGGITQSPKYLFRKEGQNVTLSCEQNLNHDAMYWYRQDPGQGLRLIYYSQIVNDFQKGDIAEGYSVSREKKESFPLTVTSAQKNPTAFYLCASTPGQVGNTEAFFGQGTRLTVV.

This clonotype occurred a few times. The chain couples TRBV29-1 to TRBJ2-3; D may be TRBD1 (5 bases). This CDR3 comprises 14 residues. The germline V gene has CDR1 SQVTM and CDR2 ANQGSEA. Trimming cost V 7 bases and J 0 bases, with 14 bases left between them. CDR3 nucleotide sequence: TGCAGCGGCAGTCAGGGTGCAAGCACAGATACGCAGTATTTT. It translates to CSGSQGASTDTQYF.

This sequence joins TRBV7-2 and TRBJ2-3, with TRBD2 matching 8 bases. CDR1 is SGHTA, CDR2 FQGNSA, per germline. The V segment lost 3 bases and the J segment 0 bases; nucleotides outside the gene matches: 8. CDR3 length: 17 residues. CDR3 coding DNA: TGTGCCAGCAGCTTCCGGCTAGCGGGCTTTAGCACAGATACGCAGTATTTT. Protein: CASSFRLAGFSTDTQYF. Combining the CDR3 with reference TRBV7-2 and TRBJ2-3 gives the whole variable domain GAGVSQSPSNKVTEKGKDVELRCDPISGHTALYWYRQSLGQGLEFLIYFQGNSAPDKSGLPSDRFSAERTGGSVSTLTIQRTQQEDSAVYLCASSFRLAGFSTDTQYFGPGTRLTVL.

In this sample, this clonotype turned up a few times. The V gene is TRBV7-9, the J gene TRBJ2-7, with D unresolved. This CDR3 is 12 amino acids long. Germline-derived CDR1 and CDR2 are SEHNR and FQNEAQ (reference sequence). V lost 3 bases and J lost 4, with 7 bases in between. The CDR3 region is CASSFRKYEQYF. CDR3 DNA sequence: TGTGCCAGCAGCTTCCGCAAATACGAGCAGTACTTC.

This clonotype was counted a few times. V and J are TRBV12-3 or TRBV12-4 and TRBJ1-5; D might be TRBD1 (5 bases). V lost 6 bases and J 3 bases, leaving 18 bases between the germline ends. The CDR3 has 16 residues. The chain's CDR3 is CASSPDSPRSNQPQHF. The CDR3 DNA is TGTGCCAGCAGCCCCGACAGTCCGCGATCCAATCAGCCCCAGCATTTT.

This clonotype was detected only a few times. The chain couples TRBV6-2 or TRBV6-3 to TRBJ1-5; D is unclear. V lost 2 bases, J lost 0 bases, and 14 bases lay in between. The CDR3 spans 17 residues. CDR1 is MNHEY and CDR2 is SVGEGT in the germline V gene. The DNA of the CDR3 is TGTGCCAGCAGTTACGGGCCGGCAGAGGTTAGCAATCAGCCCCAGCATTTT. Its protein product is CASSYGPAEVSNQPQHF.